These 5 T cell receptor beta chains were sequenced from one sample in a study of shared clonotypes between healthy human individuals. Clones were sequenced by immunoSEQ multiplex PCR, and TCRdb holds only the in-frame ones, with some missing. The table includes over a million clones, approximately 97% detected once. The material sequenced was naive CD4+ T cells sorted from blood. Subset: CD45RA+ positively selected. Receptors originate from a young man in good health.

The chain recombines TRBV9 with TRBJ2-1; TRBD1 matches 7 bases. With 6 bases clipped from V and 10 bases from J, the junction kept 16 bases outside the gene matches. The CDR3 totals 15 residues. CDR1 is SGDLS, CDR2 YYNGEE, per germline. DNA for the CDR3: TGTGCCAGCAACGTGGGTGGACAGGAGTTTTTAGAGCAGTTCTTC. Amino acid sequence: CASNVGGQEFLEQFF.

The V and J genes are TRBV20-1 and TRBJ1-1; no firm D call. This CDR3 is 11 amino acids long. Germline V gene data show CDR1 as DFQATT and CDR2 as SNEGSKA (reference sequence). Trimming cost V 8 bases and J 6 bases, with 13 bases left between them. Here the CDR3 reads CSLQQVAEAFF. The DNA of the CDR3 is TGCAGTCTCCAGCAGGTAGCTGAAGCTTTCTTT.

This clone has just one count. J is TRBJ1-5 and V is TRBV27; TRBD1 matches 10 bases. J lost 6 bases, V lost 6 bases, and 8 bases had no gene match. Germline CDR1 reads MNHEY; CDR2 reads SMNVEV (reference sequence). The CDR3 totals 15 residues. For the CDR3, the DNA is TGTGCCAGCAGGACGGGACAGGGGATTGGTCAGCCCCAGCATTTT. This sequence encodes CASRTGQGIGQPQHF.

This chain links TRBV28 with TRBJ1-1, with D uncertain. This CDR3 region has 10 residues. CDR1 is MDHEN and CDR2 is SYDVKM in the germline V gene. The V end lost 5 bases, the J end lost 10 bases, and 8 bases lay between the germline ends. This CDR3 is CASSREGAFF. The CDR3 coding sequence is TGTGCCAGCAGTCGGGAAGGAGCTTTCTTT.

This clone occurred a few times. This chain uses TRBV5-6 with TRBJ2-7, with TRBD1 matching 8 bases. Looked up from germline, CDR1 is SGHDT and CDR2 is YYEEEE. This CDR3 contains 11 residues. After removal of 4 bases from V and 7 bases from J, the junction contained 1 base not matched to a gene. Here the CDR3 DNA reads TGTGCCAGCAGCCGGACAGGGGAGCAGTACTTC. Translated, it gives CASSRTGEQYF.